The present T cell receptor (beta chain) was sequenced within a study of blood T cell repertoires in COVID-19. CDR1 and CDR2 from the germline V gene are SGHTA and FQGNSA. This CDR3 has 14 amino acids. Between the trimmed V and J ends, which lost 3 bases and 6 bases, there was a span of 12 bases. Some clones are missing from TCRdb's copy, which holds only in-frame ones; the method was immunoSEQ multiplex PCR. The sample yields 350,000 or so clones, about four fifths seen once. The chain carries TRBV7-2 and TRBJ2-1, with D tentatively TRBD1 (5 bases). The sequencing input was peripheral blood. The receptor comes from a man aged 25-45 years with active or convalescent COVID-19. CDR3 protein: CASSLDQGPNEQFF. The CDR3 nucleotides read TGTGCCAGCAGCTTGGACCAGGGCCCCAATGAGCAGTTCTTC.